The 17 T cell receptor beta chains listed next were all sequenced from one sample in a study of blood T cell repertoires in COVID-19. The protocol was immunoSEQ multiplex PCR, while the TCRdb copy is restricted to in-frame clones and leaves out a portion. Among fewer than 700,000 clones listed, 85% to 90% were seen once. Sequenced material: peripheral blood. The receptors here all came from a woman aged 45-60 years with COVID-19, enrolled during active disease.

In this sample, this clone turned up once. Because it lacks the conserved phenylalanine or tryptophan at the end, this CDR3 is likely a read error. Because the CDR3's place on the DNA is in doubt, the DNA is left out and the CDR3 is given as listed by TCRdb. The chain is built from TRBV7-2 and TRBJ2-3; TRBD1 is taken as the D call from the table, unchecked against the DNA. Per the germline V gene, CDR1 is SGHTA and CDR2 is FQGNSA. The CDR3 contains 11 residues when both ends are counted. The CDR3 protein is CASSLTLGTGH.

This chain uses TRBV15 with TRBJ2-1, with D maybe TRBD2 (5 bases). Trimming removed 1 base from V and 0 bases from J, with 10 bases in between. The CDR3 is 16 residues long. CDR1 and CDR2 (germline): LNHNV, YYDKDF (reference sequence). CDR3 DNA: TGTGCCACCAGCAGAGGAGGGCTAACCTCCTACAATGAGCAGTTCTTC. Its protein product is CATSRGGLTSYNEQFF.

The genes are TRBV5-4 and TRBJ2-7, with a tentative D call TRBD2 (6 bases). The germline CDR1 and CDR2 sequences are SGHNT and YYREEE (reference sequence). CDR3 length equals 15 residues. Trimming pared 4 bases from V and 3 bases from J, leaving 17 bases between. CDR3 DNA sequence: TGTGCCAGCAGCCAGGGTTTAGGAGGGGACTACGAGCAGTACTTC. This encodes CASSQGLGGDYEQYF.

The genes are TRBV5-1 and TRBJ1-1; 9 bases align to TRBD1. This CDR3 has 13 residues. After removal of 4 bases from V and 7 bases from J, the junction contained 5 bases not matched to a gene. Germline loops: CDR1 SGHRS, CDR2 YFSETQ. CDR3 DNA: TGCGCCAGCAGCACAGGGGGCGAAGGTGAAGCTTTCTTT. Amino acid sequence: CASSTGGEGEAFF.

This chain connects TRBV6-5 to TRBJ2-2; unclear D gene. CDR3 size: 15 residues. Germline CDR1 is MNHEY and CDR2 is SVGAGI. V was shortened by 7 bases and J by 0 bases, with 12 bases between the two germline ends. CDR3: CASIPFLANTGELFF. The CDR3, as DNA: TGTGCCAGCATTCCGTTCCTCGCGAACACCGGGGAGCTGTTTTTT.

V and J are TRBV19 and TRBJ1-4; TRBD1 aligns across 7 bases. Germline values: CDR1 LNHDA, CDR2 SQIVND (reference sequence). CDR3 length: 14 residues. Trimming removed 6 bases from V and 8 bases from J; junction bases left unmatched: 9. This chain's CDR3 is CASRTQGEGEKLFF. CDR3 sequence (DNA): TGTGCCAGTAGGACTCAGGGGGAAGGCGAAAAACTGTTTTTT.

The J gene is TRBJ2-1, the V gene TRBV19; D not resolved. The CDR3 is 15 amino acids. From germline, CDR1 is LNHDA and CDR2 SQIVND (reference sequence). Trimming removed 6 bases from V and 0 bases from J, with 12 bases in between. This CDR3 reads CASRYSFSSYNEQFF. CDR3 nucleotide sequence: TGTGCCAGTAGGTACTCCTTTAGCTCCTACAATGAGCAGTTCTTC.

This chain uses TRBV19 with TRBJ2-3; maybe TRBD2 (5 bases). The V and J ends lost 7 bases and 5 bases respectively, with 16 bases between them. The germline V gene encodes CDR1 LNHDA and CDR2 SQIVND (reference sequence). The CDR3 contains 14 residues. The CDR3 sequence: CASTEGSTKDTQYF. CDR3 in DNA: TGTGCCAGTACCGAGGGTTCGACTAAAGATACGCAGTATTTT.

This chain connects TRBV13 to TRBJ1-1; 9 nucleotides line up with TRBD1. Trimming at V came to 6 bases and at J to 4 bases, leaving 6 bases not matched to a gene. This CDR3 region has 14 residues. Germline-derived CDR1 and CDR2 are PRHDT and FYEKMQ (reference sequence). Here the CDR3 reads CASRDETGGTEAFF. In DNA form, the CDR3 reads TGTGCCAGCAGAGACGAGACAGGGGGCACTGAAGCTTTCTTT.

The J gene is TRBJ1-1, the V gene TRBV7-3; the D is unclear. Trimming removed 5 bases at V and 0 bases at J, with 13 bases between. In germline, CDR1 is SGHTA, CDR2 FQGTGA. The CDR3 loop spans 15 amino acids. Written as DNA, the CDR3 is TGTGCCAGCAGCCCATTCGCCCAGATGAACACTGAAGCTTTCTTT. This gives the protein CASSPFAQMNTEAFF.

V is TRBV21-1 and J is TRBJ2-1; TRBD2, the table's D call, was not compared with the DNA. TRBV21-1 is given as a pseudogene. The CDR3 has 17 residues. The CDR3, as DNA: TGTGCCAGCATCTCAAAATGCTGCGGTGGAGTGTACAATGAGCAGTTCTTC. Encoded protein: CASISKCCGGVYNEQFF.

V and J are TRBV7-8 and TRBJ2-7; the match to TRBD2 covers 7 bases. V lost 7 bases to trimming and J lost 4 bases; unmatched junction nucleotides: 13. The V gene's germline CDR1 is SGHVS and CDR2 FQNEAQ. The CDR3 length is 15 residues. The CDR3, as DNA: TGTGCCAGCACTACTGGGGGGGGGAATAGGTACGAGCAGTACTTC. Encoded protein: CASTTGGGNRYEQYF.

This chain links TRBV19 with TRBJ1-1; a possible D gene is TRBD1 (6 bases). The V end was cut by 5 bases, the J end by 4 bases, with 11 bases between. Per the germline V gene, CDR1 is LNHDA and CDR2 is SQIVND (reference sequence). The CDR3 length is 13 residues. The CDR3 here is CASSSGTTTEAFF. The CDR3 DNA reads TGTGCCAGTAGTTCCGGGACAACCACTGAAGCTTTCTTT.

In its sample, this clone was seen a few times. The J gene is TRBJ1-3, the V gene TRBV27, with a tentative D call TRBD1 (5 bases). CDR1 and CDR2 (germline): MNHEY, SMNVEV (reference sequence). The V gene lost 4 bases and the J gene lost 2 bases, with 9 bases spanning the gap. The CDR3 consists of 14 residues. CDR3: CASSSGSAGNTIYF. The CDR3 DNA sequence: TGTGCCAGCAGTTCAGGGTCGGCTGGAAACACCATATATTTT.

The gene calls are TRBV11-2 and TRBJ2-1, with 11 bases identical to TRBD1. J lost 9 bases, V lost 5 bases, and 6 bases had no gene match. The CDR3 runs to 14 residues. Germline assignment: CDR1 SGHAT and CDR2 FQNNGV. This chain's CDR3 is CASSHGQGAGEQFF. For the CDR3, the DNA is TGTGCCAGCAGCCATGGACAGGGGGCCGGTGAGCAGTTCTTC.

The chain uses TRBV30 and TRBJ2-3, with TRBD1 identical over 9 bases. The germline V gene has CDR1 GTSNPN and CDR2 SVGIG (reference sequence). The CDR3 length is 15 residues. Germline trimming cut 2 bases from V and 0 bases from J; bases unmatched to any gene: 3. Written as DNA, the CDR3 is TGTGCCTGGAGTATTGGGACAGGGAGCACAGATACGCAGTATTTT. As protein: CAWSIGTGSTDTQYF.

The chain links TRBV12-2 to TRBJ1-6; TRBD1 was called by the table and not checked on the DNA. TRBV12-2 has pseudogene status. The CDR3 has 14 residues. In DNA, the CDR3 is TGTGCAAGTCGCAGGGAACAGGGTTGGACACCCCTCCACTTT. This gives the protein CASRREQGWTPLHF.